This T cell receptor (beta chain) was observed in a study of T cell responses to AZD1222 COVID-19 vaccine. Study findings and constraints: Along spike, vaccine-associated CD4 TCRs were found throughout, with dominance at 160-218 and 743-854. Receipt of two AZD1222 doses was followed by a rise in Spike-specific TCR breadth and depth. Reportedly, nearly half the spike-specific TCRs target unmutated variant regions. Donors skewed white British and female; clonal diversity was possibly underestimated.

In its sample, this clone was seen a few times. Antigen unknown. Sequencing used immunoSEQ multiplex PCR; TCRdb keeps in-frame clones, though not all of them. The sample lists about 110,000 clones, 81% seen once, with 4% to 5% in the top ten. V was pared by 5 bases and J by 5 bases, with 7 bases of the junction left unmatched. CDR3 length equals 15 residues. In germline, CDR1 is MNHEY, CDR2 SVGAGI. Sample: peripheral blood, taken on day 0 of AZD1222 vaccination. This chain connects TRBV6-5 to TRBJ2-2, with 8 bases that match TRBD1. This clonotype originated in an adult in good health. The CDR3 sequence is CASSLTGGRTGELFF. DNA for the CDR3: TGTGCCAGCAGTCTAACAGGGGGTCGGACCGGGGAGCTGTTTTTT.